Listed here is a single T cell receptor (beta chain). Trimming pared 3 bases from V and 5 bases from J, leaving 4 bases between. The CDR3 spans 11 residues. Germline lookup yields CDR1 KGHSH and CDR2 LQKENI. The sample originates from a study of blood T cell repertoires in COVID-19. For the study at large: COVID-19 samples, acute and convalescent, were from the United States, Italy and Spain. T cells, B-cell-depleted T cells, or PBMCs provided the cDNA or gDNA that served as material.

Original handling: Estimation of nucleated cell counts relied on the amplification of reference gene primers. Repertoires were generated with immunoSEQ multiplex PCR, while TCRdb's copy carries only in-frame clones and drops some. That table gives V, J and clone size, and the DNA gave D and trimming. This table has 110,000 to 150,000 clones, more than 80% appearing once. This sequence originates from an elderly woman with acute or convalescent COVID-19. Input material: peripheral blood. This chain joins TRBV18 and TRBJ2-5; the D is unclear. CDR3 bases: TGTGCCAGCTCACCGAGCGAGACCCAGTACTTC. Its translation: CASSPSETQYF.